The rows below give T cell receptor beta chains drawn from one sample of a study of CD8+ T cells in alopecia areata. The assay was immunoSEQ multiplex PCR, and TCRdb's table has in-frame clones only and misses some. In the table there are 200,000 to 250,000 clones, around 57% of which are singletons. The sample was CD4+ T cells sorted from blood, taken at week 4, from a patient treated with tofacitinib. The origin of the receptors is a human donor with alopecia areata. Both conserved end residues are part of each CDR3. Fields, in order: CDR3 DNA, CDR3 protein, J gene, D gene, clone size, V gene. A D gene is named only where the DNA matches it firmly. Size is omitted from some rows. Given values are once, few, many or a class for expanded clones.

CDR3nt: TGTGCCACCAGCAGAGATAAGAAGTCACCCCTCCACTTT; CDR3aa: CATSRDKKSPLHF; j_gene: TRBJ1-6; d_gene: .; abundance: many; v_gene: TRBV15
CDR3nt: TGTGCCTGGAGTACACAGGGAGTTCGGCACATTCAGTACTTC; CDR3aa: CAWSTQGVRHIQYF; j_gene: TRBJ2-4; d_gene: .; abundance: .; v_gene: TRBV30
CDR3nt: TGCAGCGTTGTACTCGGGACAGGGAAATACGAGCAGTACTTC; CDR3aa: CSVVLGTGKYEQYF; j_gene: TRBJ2-7; d_gene: TRBD1; abundance: few; v_gene: TRBV29-1
CDR3nt: TGTGCCAGCAGGAATGTAGTCTATGGCTACACCTTC; CDR3aa: CASRNVVYGYTF; j_gene: TRBJ1-2; d_gene: .; abundance: .; v_gene: TRBV2
CDR3nt: TGTGCCAGCAGCGTCACCCCCCTGGGGATGAACTATGGCTACACCTTC; CDR3aa: CASSVTPLGMNYGYTF; j_gene: TRBJ1-2; d_gene: .; abundance: .; v_gene: TRBV9
CDR3nt: TGCAGCGTATCCGAAGGGTACCAAGAGACCCAGTACTTC; CDR3aa: CSVSEGYQETQYF; j_gene: TRBJ2-5; d_gene: .; abundance: .; v_gene: TRBV29-1
CDR3nt: TGCAGCGCCCTTCAGGTGAACACTGAAGCTTTCTTT; CDR3aa: CSALQVNTEAFF; j_gene: TRBJ1-1; d_gene: .; abundance: .; v_gene: TRBV29-1
CDR3nt: TGCAGCGCGCCTAGCGGGGGGAACAATGAGCAGTTCTTC; CDR3aa: CSAPSGGNNEQFF; j_gene: TRBJ2-1; d_gene: TRBD2; abundance: .; v_gene: TRBV29-1
CDR3nt: TGTGCCAGCAGCATACAGGGAGCCACAGATACGCAGTATTTT; CDR3aa: CASSIQGATDTQYF; j_gene: TRBJ2-3; d_gene: .; abundance: many; v_gene: TRBV5-6
CDR3nt: TGCGCCAGCAGCTTACCAACAGATACGCAGTATTTT; CDR3aa: CASSLPTDTQYF; j_gene: TRBJ2-3; d_gene: .; abundance: few; v_gene: TRBV5-1
CDR3nt: TGTGCCACCAGCAGAGAATTATCGGTCTCCACCGGGGAGCTGTTTTTT; CDR3aa: CATSRELSVSTGELFF; j_gene: TRBJ2-2; d_gene: .; abundance: once; v_gene: TRBV15
CDR3nt: TGCGCCAGCTCAGGGAGCTCCTACAATGAGCAGTTCTTC; CDR3aa: CASSGSSYNEQFF; j_gene: TRBJ2-1; d_gene: .; abundance: .; v_gene: TRBV5-1
CDR3nt: TGCGCCAGCAGCCAACAGGGGGCCCGCCAAGAGACCCAGTACTTC; CDR3aa: CASSQQGARQETQYF; j_gene: TRBJ2-5; d_gene: TRBD1; abundance: .; v_gene: TRBV4-3
CDR3nt: TGCGCCAGCAGCGCGGACAGGGACGAGCAGTACTTC; CDR3aa: CASSADRDEQYF; j_gene: TRBJ2-7; d_gene: TRBD1; abundance: few; v_gene: TRBV5-1
CDR3nt: TGTGCCTGGAGTGTAGGGAAGACTCTCTACACCTTC; CDR3aa: CAWSVGKTLYTF; j_gene: TRBJ1-2; d_gene: .; abundance: .; v_gene: TRBV30
CDR3nt: TGTGCCAGCAGTGAATATGTGGGACCTCCGGTCTTC; CDR3aa: CASSEYVGPPVF; j_gene: TRBJ2-1; d_gene: .; abundance: .; v_gene: TRBV25-1
CDR3nt: TGTGCCAGTCAGCGGGGGGGCCAAGAGACCCAGTACTTC; CDR3aa: CASQRGGQETQYF; j_gene: TRBJ2-5; d_gene: TRBD2; abundance: .; v_gene: TRBV7-2
CDR3nt: TGTGCCAGCAGTGACGGGGCAGTCACTGAAGCTTTCTTT; CDR3aa: CASSDGAVTEAFF; j_gene: TRBJ1-1; d_gene: .; abundance: .; v_gene: TRBV2
CDR3nt: TGCAGCGTTGATGGTAACAAAGCTTTCTTT; CDR3aa: CSVDGNKAFF; j_gene: TRBJ1-1; d_gene: .; abundance: .; v_gene: TRBV29-1
CDR3nt: TGTGCCAGCAGCGGACAGGCCTACGAGCAGTACTTC; CDR3aa: CASSGQAYEQYF; j_gene: TRBJ2-7; d_gene: TRBD1; abundance: .; v_gene: TRBV2
CDR3nt: TGTGCCAGCAGTTTGGGGGGGCTAGCGTTAACTAAAGGGGAGCTGTTTTTT; CDR3aa: CASSLGGLALTKGELFF; j_gene: TRBJ2-2; d_gene: .; abundance: .; v_gene: TRBV27
CDR3nt: TGCAGCGTTCTAGCGGAGGGGGAGACCCAGTACTTC; CDR3aa: CSVLAEGETQYF; j_gene: TRBJ2-5; d_gene: TRBD2; abundance: .; v_gene: TRBV29-1
CDR3nt: TGTGCCAGCAGTGAATCCTTGACAGGGTACAATGAGCAGTTCTTC; CDR3aa: CASSESLTGYNEQFF; j_gene: TRBJ2-1; d_gene: TRBD1; abundance: .; v_gene: TRBV25-1
CDR3nt: TGCGCCAGCAGCTTGCCAGGGAACACCGGGGAGCTGTTTTTT; CDR3aa: CASSLPGNTGELFF; j_gene: TRBJ2-2; d_gene: .; abundance: .; v_gene: TRBV5-1
CDR3nt: TGTGCCATCAGTGAAGGGGGTCCCCGAGAGACCCAGTACTTC; CDR3aa: CAISEGGPRETQYF; j_gene: TRBJ2-5; d_gene: .; abundance: .; v_gene: TRBV10-3
CDR3nt: TGTGCCAGCAGCCGGACGCAATCCTACGAGCAGTACTTC; CDR3aa: CASSRTQSYEQYF; j_gene: TRBJ2-7; d_gene: .; abundance: .; v_gene: TRBV5-6
CDR3nt: TGTGCCAGCTCACCAGTATCGTCGGGGTACAATGAGCAGTTCTTC; CDR3aa: CASSPVSSGYNEQFF; j_gene: TRBJ2-1; d_gene: .; abundance: .; v_gene: TRBV18
CDR3nt: TGCGCCAGCAGCCAACACATGTCATCCGTCGGTGTTGCTTCACCCCTCCACTTT; CDR3aa: CASSQHMSSVGVASPLHF; j_gene: TRBJ1-6; d_gene: .; abundance: .; v_gene: TRBV4-3
CDR3nt: TGTGCCAGCTCACCCTCCTGGGCCAGCGGTCAAGAGACCCAGTACTTC; CDR3aa: CASSPSWASGQETQYF; j_gene: TRBJ2-5; d_gene: .; abundance: few; v_gene: TRBV18
CDR3nt: TGTGCCTGGACTAGCTTGGAGACCCAGTACTTC; CDR3aa: CAWTSLETQYF; j_gene: TRBJ2-5; d_gene: .; abundance: .; v_gene: TRBV30
CDR3nt: TGCAGCGTGGCGGACAGGGAGGAGTATGGCTACACCTTC; CDR3aa: CSVADREEYGYTF; j_gene: TRBJ1-2; d_gene: TRBD1; abundance: .; v_gene: TRBV29-1
CDR3nt: TGCAGCGTTGGCGACCCCCACGGGGCCTACGAGCAGTACTTC; CDR3aa: CSVGDPHGAYEQYF; j_gene: TRBJ2-7; d_gene: .; abundance: .; v_gene: TRBV29-1
CDR3nt: TGTGCCACCTCTGAAGGCTACGAGCAGTACTTC; CDR3aa: CATSEGYEQYF; j_gene: TRBJ2-7; d_gene: .; abundance: once; v_gene: TRBV15
CDR3nt: TGCAGCGTTCGGGAAGTGGAAAACATTCAGTACTTC; CDR3aa: CSVREVENIQYF; j_gene: TRBJ2-4; d_gene: .; abundance: few; v_gene: TRBV29-1
CDR3nt: TGTGCCAGCAGATCTAGCGGGGGGGCACTTAATGAGCAGTTCTTC; CDR3aa: CASRSSGGALNEQFF; j_gene: TRBJ2-1; d_gene: TRBD2; abundance: .; v_gene: TRBV28
CDR3nt: TGCGCCAGCAGCTTGGCAGGGCAAAATTCACCCCTCCACTTT; CDR3aa: CASSLAGQNSPLHF; j_gene: TRBJ1-6; d_gene: .; abundance: once; v_gene: TRBV5-1
CDR3nt: TGCGCCAGCAGCCAAGGGATTGGGACTAAATACAATGAGCAGTTCTTC; CDR3aa: CASSQGIGTKYNEQFF; j_gene: TRBJ2-1; d_gene: TRBD2; abundance: .; v_gene: TRBV4-3
CDR3nt: TGTGCCAGCAGTTCACAGGGGTCTGGGGCCAACGTCCTGACTTTC; CDR3aa: CASSSQGSGANVLTF; j_gene: TRBJ2-6; d_gene: TRBD1; abundance: .; v_gene: TRBV27
CDR3nt: TGTGCCAGCAGTCGTACAGGGTTCAAAAACATTCAGTACTTC; CDR3aa: CASSRTGFKNIQYF; j_gene: TRBJ2-4; d_gene: .; abundance: few; v_gene: TRBV6-6
CDR3nt: TGCAGCGTTGAAGCGGACGGTCTCGGGTTTCACTCCTACGAGCAGTACTTC; CDR3aa: CSVEADGLGFHSYEQYF; j_gene: TRBJ2-7; d_gene: .; abundance: .; v_gene: TRBV29-1